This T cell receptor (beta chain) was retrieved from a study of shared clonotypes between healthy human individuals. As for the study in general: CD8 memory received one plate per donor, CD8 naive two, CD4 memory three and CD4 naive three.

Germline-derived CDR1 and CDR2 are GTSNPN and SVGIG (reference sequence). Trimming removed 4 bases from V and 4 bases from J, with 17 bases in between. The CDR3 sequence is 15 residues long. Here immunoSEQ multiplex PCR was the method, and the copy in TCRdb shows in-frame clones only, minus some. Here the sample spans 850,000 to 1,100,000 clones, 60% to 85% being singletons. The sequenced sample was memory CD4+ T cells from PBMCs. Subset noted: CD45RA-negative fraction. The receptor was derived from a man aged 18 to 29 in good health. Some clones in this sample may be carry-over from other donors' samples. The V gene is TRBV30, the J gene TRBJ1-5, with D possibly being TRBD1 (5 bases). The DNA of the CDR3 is TGTGCCTGGACCCCTCCCGGGACGGCAAATCAGCCCCAGCATTTT. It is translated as CAWTPPGTANQPQHF.